This T cell receptor (beta chain) was retrieved from a study of early T cells in non-severe SARS-CoV-2 infection (dated by TCRdb to about 2021). Some background on the complete study: TCR sequencing used bulk RNA from unsorted whole blood, so alpha and beta chains could not be paired.

Trimming removed 1 base from V and 0 bases from J; the gene matches leave 7 bases unexplained. From a lookup of the germline V gene (reference sequence), CDR1 and CDR2 are DFQATT and SNEGSKA. From the cysteine through the phenylalanine, the CDR3 covers 18 amino acids. Kept here is only the CDR3 DNA, which spans 54 bases and is read in frame from base 1. Here is what the overall study found, with its caveats: VDJdb matching was skewed toward anti-spike CD8 responses, so virus-specific expansions were likely underestimated and private and CD4 specificities were missed.

The method was 5' RACE. The sequencer listed for this sample is NextSeq 500. In the TCR library protocol, unique molecular identifiers were attached to individual cDNA molecules to correct for PCR bias and sequencing error. Both TCR alpha and beta chains were sequenced, and tight co-correlation was observed between alpha and beta sequence abundances in each sample. The study's processing was this. Decombinator V4 was used to annotate TCR sequences for V gene, J gene and CDR3. TCRs were defined as expanded if a significant change between any two time points was detected under a Poisson model with p below 0.0001. TCR abundances were normalised to the total number of TCRs sequenced per sample and were expressed as counts per million. TRAV1-2 paired with TRAJ12, TRAJ20 or TRAJ33 defined MAIT TCRs, while TRAV10 paired with TRAJ18 defined iNKT TCRs. VDJdb, accessed 1 November 2021, was searched for CMV, EBV and SARS-CoV-2 annotated TCRs, with TCRs annotated for multiple antigens excluded. The public reads were reprocessed in TCRdb via fastp at Q25 and MiXCR, keeping in-frame beta chains. Duplicate CDR3 protein sequences are folded into a single record with the most common DNA and genes. The V and J calls here are based on TCRdb, not the publication. The sample table contains some 60,000 distinct CDR3 sequences; only one count was recorded for 8.9% of them. The top ten clonotypes cover approximately 18% of the sample.

This clonotype was counted at least ten times. Its cognate antigen has yet to be identified. Base qualities are not at hand, and no much larger clone is one base apart. A case-control design nested within a healthcare worker cohort in London, UK, was used, with weekly nasopharyngeal swab PCR tests and blood sampling performed. Healthcare workers were recruited during the week of the UK lockdown, between 23 and 31 March 2020, and followed weekly for up to 16 weeks. Source material: whole blood. The sequence was collected from an adult who was a healthcare worker with PCR-confirmed SARS-CoV-2 infection or an uninfected control (not recorded which). The sequence is built from TRBV20-1 and TRBJ2-1, with 12 junctional bases fitting TRBD2. The bases are TGCAGTGCTAGAGGACTAGCGGGAGCCCTAAGCTCCTACAATGAGCAGTTCTTC. Its protein product is CSARGLAGALSSYNEQFF.